This TCR beta chain was identified in a study of blood T cell repertoires in COVID-19. About the research overall: Collection of acute and convalescent COVID-19 samples took place in the United States, Italy and Spain.

The data were produced by immunoSEQ multiplex PCR, yet TCRdb's version contains in-frame clones alone and is incomplete. This sample has roughly 160,000 clones, with roughly 80% found just once. Germline trimming cut 6 bases from V and 7 bases from J; bases unmatched to any gene: 11. Germline lookup yields CDR1 MGHDK and CDR2 SYGVNS. The CDR3 loop spans 14 amino acids. All recovered Cohort 3 donors got two negative PCRs, got clearance, or saw symptom resolution. The chain combines TRBV25-1 with TRBJ2-7; TRBD1 matches 8 bases. The sample consisted of PBMCs or T cells enriched from blood (not recorded which). This clonotype was sampled from a man in his fifties or sixties who had recovered from COVID-19. The CDR3 protein is CASRSQGGPSEQYF. The CDR3 DNA reads as TGTGCCAGCAGATCACAGGGGGGCCCCAGTGAGCAGTACTTC.